This TCR beta chain was identified during a study of cytomegalovirus exposure and HLA in healthy donors. About this clone itself: What it binds is unknown.

Clones were sequenced by immunoSEQ multiplex PCR, and TCRdb holds only the in-frame ones, with some missing. The table shows tens of thousands of clones, with more than 90% occurring only once. The CDR3 runs 14 residues. The germline CDR1 and CDR2 sequences are SGHAT and FQNNGV. The junction had 8 bases not matched to a gene; V was cut back by 5 bases and J by 5 bases. The donors were part of the validation cohort, which consisted of over a hundred subjects and was separate from the first cohort of 670 or so subjects. General observations from the study: The study found most TCR sequences rare, yet found some public TCRs in many donors. According to the study, around 180 TCR beta chains were cytomegalovirus-associated.

The genes are TRBV11-2 and TRBJ2-7; TRBD1 agrees at 8 bases. This receptor was identified in a man younger than 35 in good health and CMV-seronegative. The material sequenced was PBMCs. CDR3 amino acids: CASSRRQGPHEQYF. In DNA, the CDR3 is TGTGCCAGCAGCCGCCGACAGGGGCCCCACGAGCAGTACTTC.